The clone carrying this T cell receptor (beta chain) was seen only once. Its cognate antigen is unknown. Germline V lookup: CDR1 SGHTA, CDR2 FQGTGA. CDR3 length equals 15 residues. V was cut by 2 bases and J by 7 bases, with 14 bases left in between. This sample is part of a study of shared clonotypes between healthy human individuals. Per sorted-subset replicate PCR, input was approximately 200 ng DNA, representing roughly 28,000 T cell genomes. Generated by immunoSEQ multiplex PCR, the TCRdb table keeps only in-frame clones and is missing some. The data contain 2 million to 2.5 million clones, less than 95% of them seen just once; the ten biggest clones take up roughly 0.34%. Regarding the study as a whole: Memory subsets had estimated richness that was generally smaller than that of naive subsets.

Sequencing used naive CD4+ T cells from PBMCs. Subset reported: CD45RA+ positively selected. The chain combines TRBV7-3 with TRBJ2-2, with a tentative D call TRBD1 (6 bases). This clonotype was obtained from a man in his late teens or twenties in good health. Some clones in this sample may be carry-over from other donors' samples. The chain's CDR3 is CASSLLAGEGGELFF. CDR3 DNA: TGTGCCAGCAGCTTACTGGCAGGGGAAGGCGGGGAGCTGTTTTTT.